Sequencing of this T cell receptor (beta chain) was carried out in a study of blood T cell repertoires in COVID-19. Original handling: The assay estimated nucleated cells by amplifying reference gene primers. Method: immunoSEQ multiplex PCR; TCRdb's copy keeps in-frame clones and lacks some. The V and J calls and clone size are taken from that table; D and trimming were inferred from the DNA. The table includes about 330,000 clones, about 90% detected once. The germline CDR1 and CDR2 sequences are ENHRY and SYGVKD. V shed 3 bases and J shed 6 bases, with 11 bases lying between them. There are 13 residues in the CDR3. Recovery among Cohort 3 donors was established by two negative PCRs, clearance, or symptom resolution.

Input material: PBMCs or T cells enriched from blood (not recorded which). The chain carries TRBV10-3 and TRBJ1-2; no reliable D call. The receptor comes from a woman in her 30s who had recovered from COVID-19. The CDR3 coding sequence is TGTGCCATCAGTGAAGCGGGGTCCCATGGCTACACCTTC. Protein product: CAISEAGSHGYTF.